This T cell receptor beta chain came from a study of T cell repertoires in cytomegalovirus infection. TCRdb reprocessed the reads with MiXCR, giving one entry per CDR3 protein. The sample records 150,000 to 200,000 distinct CDR3 sequences, 15% to 20% being singletons. V lost 1 base, J lost 3 bases, and 15 bases lay in between. CDR3 length equals 17 residues. CDR1 is MDHEN, CDR2 SYDVKM, per germline. The origin of this receptor is a human donor in good health (CMV status not recorded). Some clones in this sample may be carry-over from other donors' samples. The chain employs TRBV28 and TRBJ2-2; D is tentatively TRBD1 or TRBD2 (5 bases each). What was sequenced was CD8+ T cells from PBMCs. The CDR3 reads CASSLFWRGVDTGELFF. CDR3 nucleotide sequence: TGTGCCAGCAGTTTATTCTGGCGAGGGGTTGACACCGGGGAGCTGTTTTTT.